A selection of T cell receptor beta chains follows, all from one sample in a study of blood T cell repertoires in COVID-19. The method was immunoSEQ multiplex PCR; TCRdb's version includes in-frame clones alone and lacks a portion of them. The sample lists 90,000 to 110,000 clones; roughly 80% were seen once. Sequencing input: peripheral blood. The receptors originated from a human donor in a cohort sampled during active or convalescent COVID-19. Both conserved end residues are part of each CDR3. A D gene is named only where the DNA matches it firmly.

v_call | d_call | cdr3_aa
TRBV9 | TRBD1 | CASSVTTGTNEKLFF
TRBV29-1 | . | CSVGKTGSAYEQYF
TRBV11-2 | TRBD2 | CASSLSRLASTDTQYF
TRBV12-3/TRBV12-4 | . | CASSLAHTDTQYF
TRBV27 | TRBD2 | CASSSAQVLAGGAYEQYF
TRBV6-6 | . | CASTHTNSGNTIYF
TRBV24-1 | . | CATGRSGVSTDTQYF
TRBV19 | . | CASSGLQGTGELFF
TRBV9 | TRBD2 | CASSFRGGETGELFF
TRBV9 | TRBD2 | CASSGGGSKVEQYF